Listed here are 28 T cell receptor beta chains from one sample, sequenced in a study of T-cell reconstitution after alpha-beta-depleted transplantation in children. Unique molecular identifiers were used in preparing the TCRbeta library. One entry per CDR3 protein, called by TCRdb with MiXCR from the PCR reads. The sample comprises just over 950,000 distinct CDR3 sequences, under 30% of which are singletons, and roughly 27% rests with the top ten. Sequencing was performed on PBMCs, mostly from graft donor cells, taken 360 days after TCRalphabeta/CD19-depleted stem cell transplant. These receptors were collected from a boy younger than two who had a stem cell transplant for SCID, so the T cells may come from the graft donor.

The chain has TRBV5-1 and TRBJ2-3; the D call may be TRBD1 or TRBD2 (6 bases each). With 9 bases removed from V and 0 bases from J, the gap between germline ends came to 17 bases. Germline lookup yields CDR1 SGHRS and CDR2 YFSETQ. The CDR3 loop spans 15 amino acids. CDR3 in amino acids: CATQYGGLSTDTQYF. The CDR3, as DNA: TGCGCCACCCAATACGGGGGCCTGAGCACAGATACGCAGTATTTT.

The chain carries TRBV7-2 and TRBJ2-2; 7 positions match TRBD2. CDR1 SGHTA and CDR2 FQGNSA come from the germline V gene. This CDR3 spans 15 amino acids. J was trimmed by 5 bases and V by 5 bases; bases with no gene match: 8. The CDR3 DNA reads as TGTGCCAGCAGCCATAACGGGGGGTCGACCGGGGAGCTGTTTTTT. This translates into CASSHNGGSTGELFF.

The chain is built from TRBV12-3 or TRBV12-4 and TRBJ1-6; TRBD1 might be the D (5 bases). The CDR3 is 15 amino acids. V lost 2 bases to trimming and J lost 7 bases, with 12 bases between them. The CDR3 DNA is TGTGCCAGCAGTTTAAGGGGTGAAGGCAATTCACCCCTCCACTTT. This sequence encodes CASSLRGEGNSPLHF.

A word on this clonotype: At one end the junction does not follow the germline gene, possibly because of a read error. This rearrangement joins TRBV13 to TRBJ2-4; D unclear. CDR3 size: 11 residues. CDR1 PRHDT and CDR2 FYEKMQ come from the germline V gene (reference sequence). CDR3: CAISSKNIQYF. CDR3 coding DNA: TGTGCCATCAGCTCGAAAAACATTCAGTACTTC.

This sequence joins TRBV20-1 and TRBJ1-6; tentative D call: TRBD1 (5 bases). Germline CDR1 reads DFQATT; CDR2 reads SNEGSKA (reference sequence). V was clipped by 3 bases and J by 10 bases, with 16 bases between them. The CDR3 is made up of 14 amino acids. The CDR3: CSARLSGTGSPLHF. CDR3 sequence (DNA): TGCAGTGCTAGGTTGTCCGGGACTGGGTCACCCCTCCACTTT.

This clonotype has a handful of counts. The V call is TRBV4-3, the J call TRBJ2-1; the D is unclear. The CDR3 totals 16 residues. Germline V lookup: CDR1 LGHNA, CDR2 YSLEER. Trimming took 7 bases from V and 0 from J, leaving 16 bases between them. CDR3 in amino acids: CASTHYLENSYNEQFF. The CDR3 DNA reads TGCGCCAGCACCCACTATTTAGAGAACTCCTACAATGAGCAGTTCTTC.

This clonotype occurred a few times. The CDR3, as DNA: TGTGCCAGCAGTGTCTCGGCTAGCGGGGCCTCCTACAATGAGCAGTTCTTC. Translating it yields CASSVSASGASYNEQFF. The chain joins TRBV6-1 to TRBJ2-1; TRBD2 agrees at 9 bases. CDR1 is MNHNS, CDR2 SASEGT, per germline. The CDR3 is 17 residues long. V dropped 4 bases and J dropped 0; count of bases not matched to a gene: 7.

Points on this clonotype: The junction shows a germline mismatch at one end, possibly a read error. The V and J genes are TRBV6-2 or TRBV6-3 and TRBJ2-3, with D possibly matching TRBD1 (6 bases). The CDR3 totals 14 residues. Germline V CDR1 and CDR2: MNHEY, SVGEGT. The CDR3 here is CSSSYRATTDTQYF. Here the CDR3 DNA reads TGTTCCAGCAGTTACAGGGCCACCACAGATACGCAGTATTTT.

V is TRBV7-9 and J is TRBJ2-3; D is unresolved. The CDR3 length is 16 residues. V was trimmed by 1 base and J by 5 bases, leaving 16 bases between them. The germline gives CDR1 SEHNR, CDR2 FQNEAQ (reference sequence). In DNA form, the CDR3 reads TGTGCCAGCAGCTTAGGTGGCAGCTCTTTCGGAGATACGCAGTATTTT. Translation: CASSLGGSSFGDTQYF.

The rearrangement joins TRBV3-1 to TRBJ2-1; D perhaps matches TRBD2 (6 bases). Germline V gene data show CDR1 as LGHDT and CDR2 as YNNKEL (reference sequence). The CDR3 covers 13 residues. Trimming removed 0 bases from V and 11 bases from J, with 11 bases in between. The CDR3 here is CASSQDLATKQFF. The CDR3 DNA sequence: TGTGCCAGCAGCCAAGATCTAGCGACTAAGCAGTTCTTC.

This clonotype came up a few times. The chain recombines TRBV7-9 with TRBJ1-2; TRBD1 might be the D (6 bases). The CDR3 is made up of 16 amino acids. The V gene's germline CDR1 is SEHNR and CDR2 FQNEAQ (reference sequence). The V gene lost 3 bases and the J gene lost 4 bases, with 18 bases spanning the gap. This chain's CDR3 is CASSLTSGGGSYGYTF. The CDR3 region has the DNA TGTGCCAGCAGCTTGACGTCGGGAGGGGGAAGCTATGGCTACACCTTC.

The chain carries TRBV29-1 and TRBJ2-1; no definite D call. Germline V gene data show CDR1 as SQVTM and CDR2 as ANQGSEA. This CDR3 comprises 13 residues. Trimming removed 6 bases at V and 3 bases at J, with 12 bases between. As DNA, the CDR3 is TGCAGCGTGGACCTACCCAACTACAATGAGCAGTTCTTC. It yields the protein CSVDLPNYNEQFF.

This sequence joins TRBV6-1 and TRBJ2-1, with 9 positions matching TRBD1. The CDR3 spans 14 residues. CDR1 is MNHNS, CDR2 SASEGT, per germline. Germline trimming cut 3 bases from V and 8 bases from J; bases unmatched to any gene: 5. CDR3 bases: TGTGCCAGCAGTGAGTGGGACAGGGTCCATGAGCAGTTCTTC. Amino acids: CASSEWDRVHEQFF.

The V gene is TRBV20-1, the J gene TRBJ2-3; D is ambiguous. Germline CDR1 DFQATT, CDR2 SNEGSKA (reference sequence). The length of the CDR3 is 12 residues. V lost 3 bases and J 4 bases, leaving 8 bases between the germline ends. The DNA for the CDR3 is TGCAGTGCTAGGTATGGCGCAGATACGCAGTATTTT. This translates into CSARYGADTQYF.

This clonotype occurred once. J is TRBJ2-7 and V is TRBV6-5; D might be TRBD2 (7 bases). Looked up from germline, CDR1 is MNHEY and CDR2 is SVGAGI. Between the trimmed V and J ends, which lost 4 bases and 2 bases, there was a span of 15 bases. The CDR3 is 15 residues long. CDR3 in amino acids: CASSWQRDKTYEQYF. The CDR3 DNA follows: TGTGCCAGCAGTTGGCAGCGGGACAAGACCTACGAGCAGTACTTC.

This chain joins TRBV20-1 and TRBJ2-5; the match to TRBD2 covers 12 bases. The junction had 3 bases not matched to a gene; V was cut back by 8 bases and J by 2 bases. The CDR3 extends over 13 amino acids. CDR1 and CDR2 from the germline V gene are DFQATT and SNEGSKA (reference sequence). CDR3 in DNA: TGCAGTTTTCTAGCGGGGGGGCAAGAGACCCAGTACTTC. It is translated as CSFLAGGQETQYF.

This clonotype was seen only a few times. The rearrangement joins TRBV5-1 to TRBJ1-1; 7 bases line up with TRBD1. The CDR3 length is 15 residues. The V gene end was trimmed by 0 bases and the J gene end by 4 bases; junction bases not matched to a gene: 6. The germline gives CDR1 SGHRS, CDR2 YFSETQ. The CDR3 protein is CASSLEQGGVTEAFF. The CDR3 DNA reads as TGCGCCAGCAGCTTGGAGCAGGGGGGAGTCACTGAAGCTTTCTTT.

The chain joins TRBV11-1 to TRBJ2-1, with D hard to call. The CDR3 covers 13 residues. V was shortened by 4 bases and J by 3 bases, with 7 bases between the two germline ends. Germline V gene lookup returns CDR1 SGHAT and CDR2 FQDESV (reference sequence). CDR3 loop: CASSSSIYNEQFF. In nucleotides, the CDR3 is TGTGCCAGCAGCTCGTCGATCTACAATGAGCAGTTCTTC.

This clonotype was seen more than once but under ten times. The CDR3 DNA is TGTGCCAGTTCTGTGGGGAACATTCAGTACTTC. Translating gives CASSVGNIQYF. The V and J genes are TRBV5-5 and TRBJ2-4; D call uncertain. Trimming removed 8 bases at V and 7 bases at J, with 10 bases between. The germline gives CDR1 SGHKS, CDR2 YYEKEE (reference sequence). This CDR3 is built from 11 residues. The full variable domain, rest sourced from reference TRBV5-5 and TRBJ2-4, is DAGVTQSPTHLIKTRGQQVTLRCSPISGHKSVSWYQQVLGQGPQFIFQYYEKEERGRGNFPDRFSARQFPNYSSELNVNALLLGDSALYLCASSVGNIQYFGAGTRLSVL.

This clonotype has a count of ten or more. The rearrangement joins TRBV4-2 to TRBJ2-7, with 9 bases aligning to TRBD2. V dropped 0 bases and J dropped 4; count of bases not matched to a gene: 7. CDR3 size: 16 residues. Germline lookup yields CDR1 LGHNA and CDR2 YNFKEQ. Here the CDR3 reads CASSQEAGTSSYEQYF. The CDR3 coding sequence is TGTGCCAGCAGCCAAGAGGCCGGGACTAGCTCTTACGAGCAGTACTTC.

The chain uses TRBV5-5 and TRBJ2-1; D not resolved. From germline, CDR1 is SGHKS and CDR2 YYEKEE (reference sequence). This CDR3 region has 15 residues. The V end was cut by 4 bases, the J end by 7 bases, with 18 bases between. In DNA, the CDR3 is TGTGCCAGCAGCCCTAAGCGTCCTGAGTGGAATGAGCAGTTCTTC. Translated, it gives CASSPKRPEWNEQFF. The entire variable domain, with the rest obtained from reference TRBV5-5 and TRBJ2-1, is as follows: DAGVTQSPTHLIKTRGQQVTLRCSPISGHKSVSWYQQVLGQGPQFIFQYYEKEERGRGNFPDRFSARQFPNYSSELNVNALLLGDSALYLCASSPKRPEWNEQFFGPGTRLTVL.

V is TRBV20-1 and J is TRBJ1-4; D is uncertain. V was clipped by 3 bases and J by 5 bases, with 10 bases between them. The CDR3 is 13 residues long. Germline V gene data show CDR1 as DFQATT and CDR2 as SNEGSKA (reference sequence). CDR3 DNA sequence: TGCAGTGCTAGTGAAGGCCCAAATGAAAAACTGTTTTTT. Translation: CSASEGPNEKLFF.

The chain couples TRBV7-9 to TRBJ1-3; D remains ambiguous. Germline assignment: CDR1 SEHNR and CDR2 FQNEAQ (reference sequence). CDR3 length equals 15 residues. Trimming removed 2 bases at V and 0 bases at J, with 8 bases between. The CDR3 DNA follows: TGTGCCAGCAGCTTACGTTCAGTCTCTGGAAACACCATATATTTT. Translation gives CASSLRSVSGNTIYF.

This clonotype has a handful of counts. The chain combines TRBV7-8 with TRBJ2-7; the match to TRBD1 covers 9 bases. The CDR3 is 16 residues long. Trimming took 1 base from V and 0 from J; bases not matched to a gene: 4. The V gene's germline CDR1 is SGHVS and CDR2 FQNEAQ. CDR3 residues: CASSLVTGGSSYEQYF. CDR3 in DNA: TGTGCCAGCAGCTTAGTGACAGGGGGTTCCTCCTACGAGCAGTACTTC.

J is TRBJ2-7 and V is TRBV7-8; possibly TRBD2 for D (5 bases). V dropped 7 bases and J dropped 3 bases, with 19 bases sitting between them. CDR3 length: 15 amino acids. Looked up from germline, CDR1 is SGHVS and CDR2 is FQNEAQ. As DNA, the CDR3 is TGTGCCAGCACCCTAGAGGGCAGAAGGAACTACGAGCAGTACTTC. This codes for CASTLEGRRNYEQYF.

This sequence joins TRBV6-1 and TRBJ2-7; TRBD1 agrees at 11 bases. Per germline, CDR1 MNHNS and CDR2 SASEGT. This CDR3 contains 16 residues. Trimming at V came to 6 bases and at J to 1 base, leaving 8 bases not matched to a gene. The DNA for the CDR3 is TGTGCCAGCAGAACCGGGACAGGGGGTTTATCCTACGAGCAGTACTTC. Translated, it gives CASRTGTGGLSYEQYF.

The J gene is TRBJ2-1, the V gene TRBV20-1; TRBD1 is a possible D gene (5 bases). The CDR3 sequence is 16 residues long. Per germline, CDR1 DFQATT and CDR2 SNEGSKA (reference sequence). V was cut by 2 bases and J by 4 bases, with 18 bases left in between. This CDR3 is CSARLRTGGRYNEQFF. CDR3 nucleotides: TGCAGTGCTAGACTTCGAACAGGCGGCCGATACAATGAGCAGTTCTTC.

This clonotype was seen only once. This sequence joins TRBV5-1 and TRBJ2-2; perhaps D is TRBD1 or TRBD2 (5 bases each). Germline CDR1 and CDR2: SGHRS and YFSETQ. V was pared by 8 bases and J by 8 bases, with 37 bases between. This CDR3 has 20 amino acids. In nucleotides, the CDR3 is TGCGCCAGTACAAGACCGGGAAGATTTCAGGGCGAACCGAACCGAGGGGAGCTGTTTTTT. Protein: CASTRPGRFQGEPNRGELFF.